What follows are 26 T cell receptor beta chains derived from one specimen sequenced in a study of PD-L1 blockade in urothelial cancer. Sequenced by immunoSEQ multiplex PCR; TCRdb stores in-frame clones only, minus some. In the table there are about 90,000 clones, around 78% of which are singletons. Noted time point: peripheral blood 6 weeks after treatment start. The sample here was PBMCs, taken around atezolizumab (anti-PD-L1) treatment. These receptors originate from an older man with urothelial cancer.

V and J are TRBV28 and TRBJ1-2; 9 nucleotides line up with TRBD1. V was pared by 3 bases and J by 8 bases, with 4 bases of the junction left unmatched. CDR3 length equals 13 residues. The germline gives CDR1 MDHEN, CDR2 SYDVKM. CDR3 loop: CASSFGQGMGYTF. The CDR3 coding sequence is TGTGCCAGCAGTTTTGGACAGGGGATGGGCTACACCTTC.

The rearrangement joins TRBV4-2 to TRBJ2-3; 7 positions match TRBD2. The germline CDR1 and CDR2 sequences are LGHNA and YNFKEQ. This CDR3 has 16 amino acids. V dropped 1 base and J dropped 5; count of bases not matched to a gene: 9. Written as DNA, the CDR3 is TGTGCCAGCAGCCAAGGGCGGGGGTTAGTAGGAGATACGCAGTATTTT. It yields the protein CASSQGRGLVGDTQYF.

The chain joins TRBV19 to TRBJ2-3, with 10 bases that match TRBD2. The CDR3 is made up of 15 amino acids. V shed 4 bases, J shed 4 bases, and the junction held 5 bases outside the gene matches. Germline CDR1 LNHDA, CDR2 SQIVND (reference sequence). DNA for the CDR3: TGTGCCAGTAGTAAGCGGGAGGGAGGGCCAGATACGCAGTATTTT. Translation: CASSKREGGPDTQYF.

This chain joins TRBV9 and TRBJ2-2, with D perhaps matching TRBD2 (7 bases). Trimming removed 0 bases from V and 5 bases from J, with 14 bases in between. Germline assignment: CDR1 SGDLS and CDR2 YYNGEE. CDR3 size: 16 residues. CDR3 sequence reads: CASSVEGGARTGELFF. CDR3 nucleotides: TGTGCCAGCAGCGTAGAGGGGGGGGCGCGAACCGGGGAGCTGTTTTTT. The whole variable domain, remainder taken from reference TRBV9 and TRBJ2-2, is DSGVTQTPKHLITATGQRVTLRCSPRSGDLSVYWYQQSLDQGLQFLIQYYNGEERAKGNILERFSAQQFPDLHSELNLSSLELGDSALYFCASSVEGGARTGELFFGEGSRLTVL.

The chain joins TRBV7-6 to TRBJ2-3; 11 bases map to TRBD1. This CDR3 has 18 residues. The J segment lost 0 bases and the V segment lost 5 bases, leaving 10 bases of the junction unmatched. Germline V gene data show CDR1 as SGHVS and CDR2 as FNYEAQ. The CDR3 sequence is CASSEAPWTGGSTDTQYF. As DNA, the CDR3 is TGTGCCAGCAGCGAAGCACCGTGGACAGGGGGCAGCACAGATACGCAGTATTTT.

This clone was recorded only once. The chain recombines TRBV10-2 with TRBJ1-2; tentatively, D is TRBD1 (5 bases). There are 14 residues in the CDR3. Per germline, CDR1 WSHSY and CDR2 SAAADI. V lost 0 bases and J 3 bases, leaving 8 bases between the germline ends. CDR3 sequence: CASSESTGDYGYTF. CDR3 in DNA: TGCGCCAGCAGTGAGTCGACGGGGGACTATGGCTACACCTTC.

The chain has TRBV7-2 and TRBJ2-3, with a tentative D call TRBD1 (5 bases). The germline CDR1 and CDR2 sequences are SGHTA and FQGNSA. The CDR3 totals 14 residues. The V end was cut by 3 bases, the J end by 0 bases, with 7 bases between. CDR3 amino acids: CASSLTDSTDTQYF. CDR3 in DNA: TGTGCCAGCAGCTTGACAGATAGCACAGATACGCAGTATTTT.

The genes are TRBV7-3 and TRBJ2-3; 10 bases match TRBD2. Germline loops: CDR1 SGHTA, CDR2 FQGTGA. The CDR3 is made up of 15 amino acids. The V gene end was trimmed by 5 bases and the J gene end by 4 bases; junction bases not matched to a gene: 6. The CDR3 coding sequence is TGTGCCAGCAGCAGCGGGGGGGCCGTTGCAGATACGCAGTATTTT. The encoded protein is CASSSGGAVADTQYF.

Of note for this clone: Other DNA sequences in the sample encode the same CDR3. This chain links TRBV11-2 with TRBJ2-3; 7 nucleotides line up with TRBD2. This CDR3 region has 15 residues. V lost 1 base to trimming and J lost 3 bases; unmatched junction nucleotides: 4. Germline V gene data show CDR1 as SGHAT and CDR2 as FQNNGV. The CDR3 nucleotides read TGTGCCAGCAGCTTAGGACTAGCAGTGACAGATACGCAGTATTTT. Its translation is CASSLGLAVTDTQYF.

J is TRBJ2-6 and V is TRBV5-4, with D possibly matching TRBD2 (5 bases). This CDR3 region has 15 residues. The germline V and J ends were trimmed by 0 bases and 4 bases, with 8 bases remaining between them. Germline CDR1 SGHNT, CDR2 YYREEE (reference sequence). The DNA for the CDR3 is TGTGCCAGCAGCTTGGCGGGGTCCGGGGCCAACGTCCTGACTTTC. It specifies CASSLAGSGANVLTF.

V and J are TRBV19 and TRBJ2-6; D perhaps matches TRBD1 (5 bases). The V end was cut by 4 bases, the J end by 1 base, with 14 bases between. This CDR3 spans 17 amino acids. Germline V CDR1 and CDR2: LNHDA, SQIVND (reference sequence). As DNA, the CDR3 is TGTGCCAGTAGTAGACAGATTTTCGAGTCTGGGGCCAACGTCCTGACTTTC. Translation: CASSRQIFESGANVLTF.

The CDR3 bases are TGTGCCAGCAGCGTAGATAGCGGGGTCGCCGGGGAGCTGTTTTTT. Translating gives CASSVDSGVAGELFF. The chain couples TRBV9 to TRBJ2-2; TRBD2 matches at 8 bases. V lost 0 bases to trimming and J lost 6 bases; unmatched junction nucleotides: 4. Germline V CDR1 and CDR2: SGDLS, YYNGEE. CDR3 length equals 15 residues.

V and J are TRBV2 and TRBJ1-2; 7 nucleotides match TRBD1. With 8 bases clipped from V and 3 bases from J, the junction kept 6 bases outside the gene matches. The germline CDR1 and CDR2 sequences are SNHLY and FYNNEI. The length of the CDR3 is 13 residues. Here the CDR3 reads CASGLTGDYGYTF. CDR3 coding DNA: TGTGCCAGCGGTCTAACAGGGGACTATGGCTACACCTTC. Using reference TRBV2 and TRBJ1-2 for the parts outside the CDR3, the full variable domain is EPEVTQTPSHQVTQMGQEVILRCVPISNHLYFYWYRQILGQKVEFLVSFYNNEISEKSEIFDDQFSVERPDGSNFTLKIRSTKLEDSAMYFCASGLTGDYGYTFGSGTRLTVV.

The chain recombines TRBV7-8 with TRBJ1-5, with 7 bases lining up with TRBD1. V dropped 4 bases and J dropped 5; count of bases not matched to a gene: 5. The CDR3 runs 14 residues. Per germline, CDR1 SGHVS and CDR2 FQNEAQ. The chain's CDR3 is CASSSRDRDQPQHF. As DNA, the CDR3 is TGTGCCAGCAGCTCCCGGGACAGAGATCAGCCCCAGCATTTT. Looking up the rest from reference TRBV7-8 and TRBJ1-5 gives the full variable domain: GAGVSQSPRYKVAKRGQDVALRCDPISGHVSLFWYQQALGQGPEFLTYFQNEAQLDKSGLPSDRFFAERPEGSVSTLKIQRTQQEDSAVYLCASSSRDRDQPQHFGDGTRLSIL.

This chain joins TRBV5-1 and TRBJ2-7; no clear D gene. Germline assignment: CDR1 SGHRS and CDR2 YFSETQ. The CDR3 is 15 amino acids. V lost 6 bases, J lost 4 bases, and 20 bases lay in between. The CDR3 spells CASNLSPIFTYEQYF. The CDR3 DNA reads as TGCGCCAGCAATCTAAGTCCGATTTTCACTTACGAGCAGTACTTC.

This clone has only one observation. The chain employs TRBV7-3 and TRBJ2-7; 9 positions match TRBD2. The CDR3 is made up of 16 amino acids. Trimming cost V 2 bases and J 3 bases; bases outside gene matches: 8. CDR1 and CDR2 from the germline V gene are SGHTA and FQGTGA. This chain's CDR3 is CASSLPRLAEYYEQYF. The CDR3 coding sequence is TGTGCCAGCAGCTTACCCCGACTAGCGGAGTACTACGAGCAGTACTTC.

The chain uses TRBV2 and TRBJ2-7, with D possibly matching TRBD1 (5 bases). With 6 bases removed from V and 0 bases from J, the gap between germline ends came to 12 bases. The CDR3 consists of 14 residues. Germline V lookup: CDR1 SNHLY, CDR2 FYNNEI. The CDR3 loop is CASSWTRSSYEQYF. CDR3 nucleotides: TGTGCCAGCAGCTGGACAAGGAGCTCCTACGAGCAGTACTTC.

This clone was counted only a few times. The CDR3 loop reads CASSVGRLNTEAFF. The CDR3 DNA reads as TGTGCCAGCAGTGTGGGGAGATTGAACACTGAAGCTTTCTTT. This rearrangement joins TRBV2 to TRBJ1-1; D is uncertain. The CDR3 runs to 14 residues. V was pared by 4 bases and J by 0 bases, with 9 bases between. In germline, CDR1 is SNHLY, CDR2 FYNNEI.

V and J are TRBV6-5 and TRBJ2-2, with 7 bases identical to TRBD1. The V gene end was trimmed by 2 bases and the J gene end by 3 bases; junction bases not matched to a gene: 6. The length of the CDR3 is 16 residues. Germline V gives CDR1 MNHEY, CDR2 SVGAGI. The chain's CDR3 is CASSYGPTGYTGELFF. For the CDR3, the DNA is TGTGCCAGCAGTTACGGCCCGACAGGGTACACCGGGGAGCTGTTTTTT.

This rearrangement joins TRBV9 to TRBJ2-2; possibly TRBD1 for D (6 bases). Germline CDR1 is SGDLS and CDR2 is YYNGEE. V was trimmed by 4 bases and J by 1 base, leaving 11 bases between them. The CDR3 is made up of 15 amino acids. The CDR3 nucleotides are TGTGCCAGCAGCATATTGGGACAGAACACCGGGGAGCTGTTTTTT. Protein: CASSILGQNTGELFF.

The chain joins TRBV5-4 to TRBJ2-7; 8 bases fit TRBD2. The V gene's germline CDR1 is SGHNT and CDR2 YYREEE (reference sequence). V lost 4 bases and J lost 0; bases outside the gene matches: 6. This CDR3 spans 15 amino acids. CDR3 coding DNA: TGTGCCAGCAGCCCGACTAGCGCAGGCTCCTACGAGCAGTACTTC. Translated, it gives CASSPTSAGSYEQYF.

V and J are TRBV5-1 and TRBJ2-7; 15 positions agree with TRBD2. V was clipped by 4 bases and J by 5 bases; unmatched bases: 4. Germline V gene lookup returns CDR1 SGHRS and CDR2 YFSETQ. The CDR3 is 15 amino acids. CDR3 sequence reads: CASSPGLAGGDEQYF. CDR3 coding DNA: TGCGCCAGCAGCCCGGGACTAGCGGGGGGCGACGAGCAGTACTTC. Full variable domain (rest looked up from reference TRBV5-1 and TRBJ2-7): KAGVTQTPRYLIKTRGQQVTLSCSPISGHRSVSWYQQTPGQGLQFLFEYFSETQRNKGNFPGRFSGRQFSNSRSEMNVSTLELGDSALYLCASSPGLAGGDEQYFGPGTRLTVT.

The CDR3 loop is CASSSRTGDLYNEQFF. DNA of the CDR3: TGTGCCAGCAGCTCTAGGACAGGGGACCTCTACAATGAGCAGTTCTTC. The V call is TRBV7-2, the J call TRBJ2-1; 9 bases fit TRBD1. Germline CDR1 SGHTA, CDR2 FQGNSA. This CDR3 has 16 residues. V gave up 4 bases and J gave up 3 bases; unmatched junction bases: 7. The full variable domain, in which reference TRBV7-2 and TRBJ2-1 provide the parts outside the CDR3, is GAGVSQSPSNKVTEKGKDVELRCDPISGHTALYWYRQSLGQGLEFLIYFQGNSAPDKSGLPSDRFSAERTGGSVSTLTIQRTQQEDSAVYLCASSSRTGDLYNEQFFGPGTRLTVL.

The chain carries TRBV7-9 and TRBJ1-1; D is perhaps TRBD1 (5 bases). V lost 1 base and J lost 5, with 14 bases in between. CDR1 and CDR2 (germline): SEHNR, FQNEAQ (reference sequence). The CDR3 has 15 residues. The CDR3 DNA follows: TGTGCCAGCAGCTTAGTCGGGACGGGGGGGACTGAAGCTTTCTTT. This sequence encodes CASSLVGTGGTEAFF.

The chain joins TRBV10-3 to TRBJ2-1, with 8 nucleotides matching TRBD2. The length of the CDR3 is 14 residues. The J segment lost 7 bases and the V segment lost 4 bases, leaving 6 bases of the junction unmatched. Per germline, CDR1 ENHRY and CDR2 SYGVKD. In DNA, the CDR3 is TGTGCCATCAGTGGGGGTAGCGGGGTTAATGAGCAGTTCTTC. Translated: CAISGGSGVNEQFF.

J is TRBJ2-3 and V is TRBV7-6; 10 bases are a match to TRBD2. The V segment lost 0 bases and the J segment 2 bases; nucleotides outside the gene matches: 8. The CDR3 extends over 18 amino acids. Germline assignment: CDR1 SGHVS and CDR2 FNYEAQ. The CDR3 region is CASSLAFLAGAHTDTQYF. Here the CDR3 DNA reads TGTGCCAGCAGCTTAGCTTTCCTAGCGGGAGCCCACACAGATACGCAGTATTTT. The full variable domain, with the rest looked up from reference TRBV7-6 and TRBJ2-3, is GAGVSQSPRYKVTKRGQDVALRCDPISGHVSLYWYRQALGQGPEFLTYFNYEAQQDKSGLPNDRFSAERPEGSISTLTIQRTEQRDSAMYRCASSLAFLAGAHTDTQYFGPGTRLTVL.